Shown below are 9 T cell receptor beta chains from a single sample sequenced in a study of response to subunit inactivated influenza vaccine. TCRdb redid the calling of the RT-PCR reads with MiXCR, one entry per CDR3 protein. The data show about 500,000 distinct CDR3 sequences, about 17% seen once. Sequencing used CD4+ T cells sorted from PBMCs, obtained around 25 months after vaccination. The receptors stem from a man in his fifties or sixties who received an inactivated influenza vaccine.

This sequence joins TRBV11-2 and TRBJ1-1, with TRBD1 as a possible D gene (6 bases). The ends were cut back, 0 bases at V and 0 bases at J, with 11 bases in the middle. This CDR3 has 16 residues. Germline V lookup: CDR1 SGHAT, CDR2 FQNNGV. This CDR3 reads CASSLEGQIMNTEAFF. CDR3 sequence (DNA): TGTGCCAGCAGCTTAGAAGGACAGATTATGAACACTGAAGCTTTCTTT.

This clonotype was recorded a few times. The CDR3 bases are TGTGCCAGCAGCCAAAATAGCGGGGCCTCCTACAATGAGCAGTTCTTC. Translation gives CASSQNSGASYNEQFF. The genes are TRBV7-8 and TRBJ2-1; the match to TRBD2 covers 8 bases. The CDR3 loop spans 16 amino acids. J gave up 0 bases and V 5 bases, and 6 bases lay outside the gene matches. Germline V lookup: CDR1 SGHVS, CDR2 FQNEAQ.

The rearrangement joins TRBV18 to TRBJ2-3; D is undetermined. V was cut by 4 bases and J by 2 bases, with 13 bases left in between. The CDR3 sequence is 15 residues long. Germline-derived CDR1 and CDR2 are KGHSH and LQKENI. CDR3: CASSQPGSPTDTQYF. The CDR3 nucleotides are TGTGCCAGCTCACAACCCGGGTCGCCCACAGATACGCAGTATTTT.

This clonotype was seen more than once but under ten times. This chain links TRBV30 with TRBJ2-2; D may be TRBD2 (6 bases). Germline assignment: CDR1 GTSNPN and CDR2 SVGIG (reference sequence). The CDR3 loop spans 15 amino acids. The V gene lost 4 bases and the J gene lost 2 bases, with 14 bases spanning the gap. CDR3 bases: TGTGCCTGGACCTTCACGGGGACTAACACCGGGGAGCTGTTTTTT. Encoded protein: CAWTFTGTNTGELFF.

In regard to this clonotype: The conserved final phenylalanine or tryptophan is absent from the CDR3, which likely points to a read error. This chain links TRBV20-1 with TRBJ2-7, with a tentative D call TRBD1 (5 bases). Germline CDR1 and CDR2: DFQATT and SNEGSKA (reference sequence). The CDR3 is 11 residues long. The ends were cut back, 3 bases at V and 9 bases at J, with 12 bases in the middle. The CDR3 here is CSARTALGQYS. For the CDR3, the DNA is TGCAGTGCTAGGACAGCCTTGGGGCAGTACTCC.

CDR3 region: CASSLGGTGALGLFF. As DNA, the CDR3 is TGTGCCAGCAGCTTGGGAGGGACAGGAGCCCTCGGACTGTTTTTT. V and J are TRBV5-4 and TRBJ1-4; 8 bases match TRBD1. Germline CDR1 SGHNT, CDR2 YYREEE (reference sequence). V shed 0 bases and J 13 bases; nucleotides not matched to a gene: 11. CDR3 size: 15 residues.

The chain is built from TRBV5-8 and TRBJ1-3, with D possibly TRBD1 on 5 matching bases. The germline gives CDR1 SGHTS, CDR2 YDEGEE. The V and J ends lost 0 bases and 3 bases respectively, with 13 bases between them. The CDR3 sequence is 16 residues long. CDR3 region: CASSLVQGRIGNTIYF. The CDR3 DNA sequence: TGTGCCAGCAGCTTGGTGCAGGGACGGATTGGAAACACCATATATTTT.

The V call is TRBV18, the J call TRBJ2-6; no reliable D call. The CDR3 extends over 18 amino acids. Trimming pared 0 bases from V and 0 bases from J, leaving 12 bases between. CDR1 is KGHSH and CDR2 is LQKENI in the germline V gene. This CDR3 is CASSPPARFLSGANVLTF. As DNA, the CDR3 is TGTGCCAGCTCACCACCAGCAAGATTCCTCTCTGGGGCCAACGTCCTGACTTTC.

This clonotype showed up just a few times. The J gene is TRBJ2-3, the V gene TRBV3-1; possible D gene TRBD2, 6 bases. The V end lost 1 base, the J end lost 9 bases, and 11 bases lay between the germline ends. The CDR3 extends over 13 amino acids. Germline values: CDR1 LGHDT, CDR2 YNNKEL (reference sequence). In DNA form, the CDR3 reads TGTGCCAGCAGCCAAGGACTAGTTGACACGCAGTATTTT. Residues: CASSQGLVDTQYF.